Listed below are T cell receptor beta chains from one sample, sequenced in a study of blood T cells in healthy people across ages. Via MiXCR, TCRdb re-called the 5' RACE reads, giving one row per CDR3 protein. Found here are 600,000 to 800,000 distinct CDR3 sequences, around a fifth of them singletons; the top ten hold approximately 3.7%. Sequenced sample: blood. These receptors were taken from a man aged 70-80 years in good health. CDR3s include the opening cysteine and the closing phenylalanine or tryptophan. D genes are given only for firm matches. Some rows have no size entry. The others give once, few or many, or a class for an expanded clone.

CDR3aa: CASSLISGLPTDTQYF; CDR3nt: TGTGCCAGCAGTTTAATCTCCGGACTCCCCACAGATACGCAGTATTTT; j_gene: TRBJ2-3; v_gene: TRBV27; abundance: many; d_gene: NA
CDR3aa: CASSTPGDRVMNTEAFF; CDR3nt: TGCGCCAGCAGCACCCCCGGGGACAGGGTTATGAACACTGAAGCTTTCTTT; j_gene: TRBJ1-1; v_gene: TRBV4-1; abundance: few; d_gene: TRBD1
CDR3aa: CASSLRGRENTGELFF; CDR3nt: TGTGCCAGCAGCCTGCGAGGACGGGAGAACACCGGGGAGCTGTTTTTT; j_gene: TRBJ2-2; v_gene: TRBV3-1; abundance: NA; d_gene: NA
CDR3aa: CASSLVGGHETGEQFF; CDR3nt: TGCGCCAGCAGCTTGGTCGGGGGGCACGAAACGGGTGAGCAGTTCTTC; j_gene: TRBJ2-1; v_gene: TRBV5-1; abundance: NA; d_gene: NA
CDR3aa: CASRSTRVGNTDTQYF; CDR3nt: TGTGCCAGCAGATCGACGAGAGTGGGGAACACAGATACGCAGTATTTT; j_gene: TRBJ2-3; v_gene: TRBV3-1; abundance: NA; d_gene: NA
CDR3aa: CASSVGPVEGGNTIYF; CDR3nt: TGTGCCAGCAGCGTCGGACCGGTTGAAGGTGGAAACACCATATATTTT; j_gene: TRBJ1-3; v_gene: TRBV9; abundance: NA; d_gene: NA
CDR3aa: CASSSIRDPTDTQYF; CDR3nt: TGTGCCAGCAGCTCGATCCGGGACCCCACAGATACGCAGTATTTT; j_gene: TRBJ2-3; v_gene: TRBV7-9; abundance: few; d_gene: NA
CDR3aa: CASSEQGAGTEAFF; CDR3nt: TGTGCCAGCAGTGAACAGGGGGCCGGCACTGAAGCTTTCTTT; j_gene: TRBJ1-1; v_gene: TRBV2; abundance: NA; d_gene: TRBD1
CDR3aa: CAISPGTGNQDTGELFF; CDR3nt: TGTGCCATCAGTCCCGGGACAGGGAACCAGGACACCGGGGAGCTGTTTTTT; j_gene: TRBJ2-2; v_gene: TRBV10-3; abundance: few; d_gene: TRBD1
CDR3aa: CSARGLAGNNEQFF; CDR3nt: TGCAGTGCTAGGGGACTAGCGGGTAACAATGAGCAGTTCTTC; j_gene: TRBJ2-1; v_gene: TRBV20-1; abundance: few; d_gene: TRBD2
CDR3aa: CSAPVLTGVRSYEQYF; CDR3nt: TGCAGTGCCCCAGTACTCACAGGGGTTCGCTCCTACGAGCAGTACTTC; j_gene: TRBJ2-7; v_gene: TRBV20-1; abundance: few; d_gene: TRBD1
CDR3aa: CASSPRQGANSYEQYF; CDR3nt: TGTGCCAGCTCACCACGACAGGGAGCGAACTCCTACGAGCAGTACTTC; j_gene: TRBJ2-7; v_gene: TRBV18; abundance: NA; d_gene: TRBD1
CDR3aa: CSALRDRDQPQHF; CDR3nt: TGCAGTGCTCTCCGGGACCGGGATCAGCCCCAGCATTTT; j_gene: TRBJ1-5; v_gene: TRBV20-1; abundance: few; d_gene: NA
CDR3aa: CASSEAKANYGYTF; CDR3nt: TGTGCCAGCAGTGAAGCTAAGGCTAACTATGGCTACACCTTC; j_gene: TRBJ1-2; v_gene: TRBV2; abundance: few; d_gene: NA
CDR3aa: CSAGDRAGWETQHF; CDR3nt: TGCAGTGCTGGAGATCGGGCAGGATGGGAGACCCAGCACTTC; j_gene: TRBJ2-5; v_gene: TRBV20-1; abundance: NA; d_gene: NA
CDR3aa: CASSYSREGYEQYF; CDR3nt: TGTGCCAGCAGTTACTCGCGGGAGGGGTACGAGCAGTACTTC; j_gene: TRBJ2-7; v_gene: TRBV6-6; abundance: NA; d_gene: TRBD2
CDR3aa: CASSVSGGNYNEQFF; CDR3nt: TGTGCCAGCAGCGTCTCAGGGGGGAACTACAATGAGCAGTTCTTC; j_gene: TRBJ2-1; v_gene: TRBV9; abundance: few; d_gene: NA
CDR3aa: CASSKGFTGANVLTF; CDR3nt: TGCGCCAGCAGCAAAGGGTTTACCGGGGCCAACGTCCTGACTTTC; j_gene: TRBJ2-6; v_gene: TRBV5-1; abundance: few; d_gene: NA
CDR3aa: CASSLLPAGGKKDIQYF; CDR3nt: TGTGCCAGCAGTTTACTCCCGGCAGGGGGTAAAAAGGACATTCAGTACTTC; j_gene: TRBJ2-4; v_gene: TRBV14; abundance: few; d_gene: TRBD1
CDR3aa: CASKDRVSGANVLTF; CDR3nt: TGTGCCAGCAAAGACAGGGTCTCTGGGGCCAACGTCCTGACTTTC; j_gene: TRBJ2-6; v_gene: TRBV7-2; abundance: many; d_gene: TRBD1
CDR3aa: CASSPGTGYPEETQYF; CDR3nt: TGTGCCAGCAGCCCTGGGACAGGGTATCCCGAAGAGACCCAGTACTTC; j_gene: TRBJ2-5; v_gene: TRBV11-2; abundance: few; d_gene: TRBD1
CDR3aa: CASSPSRDRDPLYEQYF; CDR3nt: TGTGCCAGCTCACCATCTCGTGACAGGGATCCTCTGTACGAGCAGTACTTC; j_gene: TRBJ2-7; v_gene: TRBV18; abundance: NA; d_gene: TRBD1
CDR3aa: CASRAAASGPSTDTQYF; CDR3nt: TGCGCCAGCAGGGCGGCGGCTAGCGGTCCGAGCACAGATACGCAGTATTTT; j_gene: TRBJ2-3; v_gene: TRBV5-1; abundance: few; d_gene: TRBD2
CDR3aa: CSVEGTSGNSYNEQFF; CDR3nt: TGCAGCGTTGAAGGGACTAGCGGGAACTCCTACAATGAGCAGTTCTTC; j_gene: TRBJ2-1; v_gene: TRBV29-1; abundance: NA; d_gene: TRBD2
CDR3aa: CASSLFGQGSGNTIYF; CDR3nt: TGTGCCAGCAGCCTCTTCGGACAGGGCTCTGGAAACACCATATATTTT; j_gene: TRBJ1-3; v_gene: TRBV3-1; abundance: few; d_gene: TRBD1
CDR3aa: CASSFGDYLDEQYF; CDR3nt: TGTGCCAGCAGCTTTGGGGATTATTTGGACGAGCAGTACTTC; j_gene: TRBJ2-7; v_gene: TRBV7-9; abundance: few; d_gene: NA
CDR3aa: CASSLASRGNEQFF; CDR3nt: TGTGCCAGCAGCTTAGCTTCCCGAGGGAATGAGCAGTTCTTC; j_gene: TRBJ2-1; v_gene: TRBV7-9; abundance: NA; d_gene: NA
CDR3aa: CAWTTSGDGADTQYF; CDR3nt: TGTGCCTGGACAACTAGCGGAGACGGGGCAGATACGCAGTATTTT; j_gene: TRBJ2-3; v_gene: TRBV30; abundance: NA; d_gene: TRBD2
CDR3aa: CASRPDRGVTDTQYF; CDR3nt: TGTGCCAGCAGACCGGACAGGGGTGTAACAGATACGCAGTATTTT; j_gene: TRBJ2-3; v_gene: TRBV7-9; abundance: few; d_gene: TRBD1